The text below deals with one T cell receptor beta chain. This clonotype was counted ten times or more. Its antigen target is currently unknown. No qualities accompany the bases; no much larger clone lies one base away. Reads for this sample came from an Illumina HiSeq 2500. TCR beta libraries were prepared by quantitative 5'-RACE with molecular barcodes. The study's processing was this. To identify disease-linked TCR variants, a new computational method was used, one built on a probabilistic model of VDJ rearrangement. TCRdb took the public reads, trimmed them with fastp at Q25, ran MiXCR for clone calling and kept in-frame beta chains. Each record represents a unique CDR3 protein, reported with the most common genes and DNA among its rows. These V and J calls are TCRdb output, not the study's own analysis. In all, the sample holds about 240,000 distinct CDR3 sequences, and about 9.1% of those were seen once. Of the sample, almost 7% is held by the ten largest clones.

This sample is part of a study of CD8 T cells in ankylosing spondylitis (dated by TCRdb to between 2016 and 2019). At the level of the whole study: The study profiled T cell receptor beta repertoires in healthy donors and ankylosing spondylitis patients to find disease-linked TCR variants. The whole study cohort included over 85 healthy donors and about two dozen ankylosing spondylitis patients. Samples of peripheral blood were taken, and for ankylosing spondylitis patients, synovial fluid was collected as well. General findings and caveats noted by the study authors: According to the report, matched synovial fluid samples from ankylosing spondylitis patients were significantly enriched for the disease-linked clones. Some of the motif variants had been reported before in the synovial fluid and blood of reactive arthritis patients, a finding that suggests common disease-initiation mechanisms. A CD8+ phenotype was shown by the disease-linked clones, which were found at relatively low frequencies in peripheral blood. A TCR beta motif made up of fewer than 10 highly homologous amino acid variants appeared to be characteristic of blood from ankylosing spondylitis patients.

The germline V gene provides CDR1 ENHRY and CDR2 SYGVKD. The V end gives up 11 bases and the J end 10 bases, leaving 7 bases in the junction not matched to a gene. Taken from cysteine to phenylalanine, the CDR3 has 12 residues. The only DNA kept is the CDR3, 36 bases in frame from the first base. Source material: blood, either unsorted or a sorted T cell fraction (not recorded which). The V and J genes are TRBV10-3 and TRBJ2-1; 11 middle bases align to TRBD2. This sequence originates from a male donor with ankylosing spondylitis or in good health (not recorded which). The DNA is as follows: TGTGCCTCGACTAGCGGGGTTGGGGAGCAGTTCTTC. Translated, this is CASTSGVGEQFF.